The 25 T cell receptor beta chains below all came from one sample that was sequenced in a study of T cells in narcolepsy. Repertoires were generated with immunoSEQ multiplex PCR, while TCRdb's copy carries only in-frame clones and drops some. This table has around 31,000 clones, approximately 85% appearing once. Sequenced: CD45RA- memory CD4+ T cells from PBMCs. All receptors come from a human donor with narcolepsy.

The rearrangement joins TRBV6-6 to TRBJ1-1, with D unclear. Germline loops: CDR1 MNHNY, CDR2 SVGAGI (reference sequence). The CDR3 is 12 residues long. The ends were cut back, 5 bases at V and 8 bases at J, with 12 bases in the middle. The CDR3 region has the DNA TGTGCCAGCAGTCTAAGACAAGTGGAAGCTTTCTTT. It translates to CASSLRQVEAFF.

The chain uses TRBV5-4 and TRBJ2-7; D possibly corresponds to TRBD2 (5 bases). This CDR3 is 15 amino acids long. CDR1 and CDR2 (germline): SGHNT, YYREEE (reference sequence). V was trimmed by 5 bases and J by 6 bases, leaving 21 bases between them. The CDR3 is CASSLPTYSRGEQYF. The CDR3 DNA sequence: TGTGCCAGCAGTTTACCGACTTACAGTCGGGGCGAGCAGTACTTC.

This clone was recorded once. V usage is TRBV19 and J usage is TRBJ2-6, with D possibly matching TRBD1 (5 bases). There are 16 residues in the CDR3. V was cut by 4 bases and J by 1 base, with 11 bases left in between. Per germline, CDR1 LNHDA and CDR2 SQIVND (reference sequence). Here the CDR3 DNA reads TGTGCCAGTAGTAAACCTACAGGATCTGGGGCCAACGTCCTGACTTTC. Residues: CASSKPTGSGANVLTF.

The V gene is TRBV19, the J gene TRBJ2-2; either TRBD1 or TRBD2 may supply D (7 bases each). There are 13 residues in the CDR3. The germline CDR1 and CDR2 sequences are LNHDA and SQIVND (reference sequence). Trimming shortened V by 8 bases and J by 5 bases, and 12 bases separated the two germline ends. DNA for the CDR3: TGTGCCAGTCGACAGGGAGGGACCGGGGAGCTGTTTTTT. It specifies CASRQGGTGELFF. Complete variable domain (other parts from reference TRBV19 and TRBJ2-2): DGGITQSPKYLFRKEGQNVTLSCEQNLNHDAMYWYRQDPGQGLRLIYYSQIVNDFQKGDIAEGYSVSREKKESFPLTVTSAQKNPTAFYLCASRQGGTGELFFGEGSRLTVL.

The CDR3 nucleotides read TGTGCCAGCAGCCGCAGGGCCTCGGCCTACGAGCAGTACTTC. As protein: CASSRRASAYEQYF. The chain uses TRBV7-2 and TRBJ2-7, with D maybe TRBD1 (5 bases). V was clipped by 5 bases and J by 2 bases, with 13 bases between them. Germline V gene sequence: CDR1 SGHTA, CDR2 FQGNSA. This CDR3 comprises 14 residues.

This chain links TRBV5-4 with TRBJ2-1, with D possibly matching TRBD2 (6 bases). Trimming pared 0 bases from V and 7 bases from J, leaving 14 bases between. This CDR3 has 15 amino acids. Germline V gene data show CDR1 as SGHNT and CDR2 as YYREEE (reference sequence). The CDR3 nucleotides are TGTGCCAGCAGCTTGGGGCGGGAAGCCTCTAATGAGCAGTTCTTC. Its translation is CASSLGREASNEQFF.

V is TRBV5-1 and J is TRBJ1-4, with D possibly being TRBD1 (5 bases). The CDR3 is 14 residues long. The V gene's germline CDR1 is SGHRS and CDR2 YFSETQ. V was clipped by 2 bases and J by 2 bases, with 7 bases between them. The CDR3 region is CASSFGGTNEKLFF. The CDR3 coding sequence is TGCGCCAGCAGCTTCGGGGGGACTAATGAAAAACTGTTTTTT.

This clone was detected only once. The chain recombines TRBV5-4 with TRBJ1-5, with D perhaps matching TRBD1 (6 bases). Looked up from germline, CDR1 is SGHNT and CDR2 is YYREEE (reference sequence). The CDR3 sequence is 17 residues long. Deletions cut 4 bases from V and 0 bases from J, with 17 bases between. The CDR3 spells CASSDQGSILSNQPQHF. The CDR3 coding sequence is TGTGCCAGCAGCGACCAGGGGTCCATCCTTAGCAATCAGCCCCAGCATTTT.

The chain has TRBV11-2 and TRBJ2-5, with 8 bases matching TRBD2. CDR1 is SGHAT, CDR2 FQNNGV, per germline. The J segment lost 2 bases and the V segment lost 2 bases, leaving 7 bases of the junction unmatched. The CDR3 covers 16 residues. This CDR3 reads CASSLRPGGIQETQYF. The DNA of the CDR3 is TGTGCCAGCAGCTTACGTCCGGGAGGGATTCAAGAGACCCAGTACTTC.

The CDR3 loop reads CASSYWTSGSLNEQFF. In nucleotides, the CDR3 is TGTGCCAGCAGTTATTGGACTAGCGGGAGTCTCAATGAGCAGTTCTTC. The chain carries TRBV6-5 and TRBJ2-1, with 13 bases identical to TRBD2. Germline V CDR1 and CDR2: MNHEY, SVGAGI. Losses at the gene ends were 3 bases for V and 6 bases for J; bases not matched to a gene: 5. The CDR3 contains 16 residues.

This chain joins TRBV5-6 and TRBJ2-3; 9 positions match TRBD1. The length of the CDR3 is 17 residues. In germline, CDR1 is SGHDT, CDR2 YYEEEE. Germline trimming cut 5 bases from V and 3 bases from J; bases unmatched to any gene: 13. CDR3 in DNA: TGTGCCAGCAGATCGGACAGGGGAAGGTTTCGGACAGATACGCAGTATTTT. Its translation is CASRSDRGRFRTDTQYF. The full variable domain, with the rest looked up from reference TRBV5-6 and TRBJ2-3, is DAGVTQSPTHLIKTRGQQVTLRCSPKSGHDTVSWYQQALGQGPQFIFQYYEEEERQRGNFPDRFSGHQFPNYSSELNVNALLLGDSALYLCASRSDRGRFRTDTQYFGPGTRLTVL.

The rearrangement uses TRBV13 and TRBJ2-7; possible D gene TRBD2, 5 bases. The CDR3 consists of 14 residues. V was clipped by 3 bases and J by 3 bases, with 12 bases between them. Germline loops: CDR1 PRHDT, CDR2 FYEKMQ (reference sequence). DNA for the CDR3: TGTGCCAGCAGCTTGGGCGGGCACGTCTACGAGCAGTACTTC. Protein sequence: CASSLGGHVYEQYF.

The chain links TRBV7-6 to TRBJ2-6; TRBD2 matches at 7 bases. The V gene end was trimmed by 3 bases and the J gene end by 1 base; junction bases not matched to a gene: 3. CDR3 size: 16 residues. The germline V gene encodes CDR1 SGHVS and CDR2 FNYEAQ. CDR3 region: CASSFGGGSGANVLTF. The DNA for the CDR3 is TGTGCCAGCAGCTTCGGCGGGGGTTCTGGGGCCAACGTCCTGACTTTC. Filled out from reference TRBV7-6 and TRBJ2-6, the complete variable domain reads GAGVSQSPRYKVTKRGQDVALRCDPISGHVSLYWYRQALGQGPEFLTYFNYEAQQDKSGLPNDRFSAERPEGSISTLTIQRTEQRDSAMYRCASSFGGGSGANVLTFGAGSRLTVL.

The V gene is TRBV5-4, the J gene TRBJ2-5; possibly TRBD2 for D (5 bases). CDR3 length: 15 residues. Germline V gene lookup returns CDR1 SGHNT and CDR2 YYREEE (reference sequence). Trimming left V 4 bases short and J 2 bases short, with 15 bases between. The CDR3 region has the DNA TGTGCCAGCAGCCCCCTTTCCGGGGATCAAGAGACCCAGTACTTC. Its translation: CASSPLSGDQETQYF.

The chain is built from TRBV5-1 and TRBJ1-2; no clear D. With 3 bases removed from V and 0 bases from J, the gap between germline ends came to 15 bases. Per the germline V gene, CDR1 is SGHRS and CDR2 is YFSETQ. This CDR3 contains 16 residues. The chain's CDR3 is CASSSGGVRANYGYTF. As DNA, the CDR3 is TGCGCCAGCAGCTCTGGCGGGGTCCGCGCTAACTATGGCTACACCTTC.

This clone was counted only a few times. The rearrangement links TRBV27 to TRBJ1-4, with a weak D call TRBD1 (6 bases). Germline values: CDR1 MNHEY, CDR2 SMNVEV (reference sequence). CDR3 length: 15 residues. Trimming removed 3 bases from V and 5 bases from J, with 13 bases in between. The DNA for the CDR3 is TGTGCCAGCAGTTTGTCCGGGGGCGGGAATGAAAAACTGTTTTTT. Translation: CASSLSGGGNEKLFF.

The genes are TRBV5-4 and TRBJ2-3; 7 bases map to TRBD1. The trim removed 6 bases at V and 4 bases at J, leaving 14 bases unmatched. Germline V gene lookup returns CDR1 SGHNT and CDR2 YYREEE (reference sequence). The CDR3 is made up of 16 amino acids. CDR3 in DNA: TGTGCCAGCAACGAGGAGACAGGGATTGTGTCAGATACGCAGTATTTT. Its translation is CASNEETGIVSDTQYF.

This chain links TRBV13 with TRBJ2-1, with TRBD2 matching 14 bases. V gave up 5 bases and J gave up 0 bases; unmatched junction bases: 18. The CDR3 is made up of 22 amino acids. In germline, CDR1 is PRHDT, CDR2 FYEKMQ (reference sequence). The CDR3 is CASSLGVPGLAGVPSSYNEQFF. The CDR3, as DNA: TGTGCCAGCAGCCTGGGAGTACCGGGACTAGCGGGAGTCCCGAGCTCCTACAATGAGCAGTTCTTC.

The chain carries TRBV7-2 and TRBJ1-6; D gene uncertain. Deletions cut 2 bases from V and 7 bases from J, with 0 bases between. This CDR3 contains 11 residues. Germline CDR1 SGHTA, CDR2 FQGNSA. CDR3 protein: CASSLNSPLHF. As DNA, the CDR3 is TGTGCCAGCAGCTTAAATTCACCCCTCCACTTT.

This clone was seen only a few times. This chain links TRBV6-1 with TRBJ2-5; 7 nucleotides match TRBD1. The CDR3 loop spans 14 amino acids. From germline, CDR1 is MNHNS and CDR2 SASEGT. V shed 6 bases, J shed 1 base, and the junction held 5 bases outside the gene matches. The DNA of the CDR3 is TGTGCCAGCAGACAGGGGAAGCTCCAAGAGACCCAGTACTTC. It codes for CASRQGKLQETQYF.

The gene calls are TRBV5-4 and TRBJ2-5; 10 positions agree with TRBD2. Germline lookup yields CDR1 SGHNT and CDR2 YYREEE (reference sequence). With 0 bases clipped from V and 5 bases from J, the junction kept 7 bases outside the gene matches. The CDR3 is 16 amino acids. CDR3 DNA: TGTGCCAGCAGCTTGGATTGGGTTAGCGGGAGGGAGACCCAGTACTTC. It yields the protein CASSLDWVSGRETQYF.

This chain joins TRBV2 and TRBJ1-2; D might be TRBD1 (6 bases). V dropped 8 bases and J dropped 1 base, with 11 bases sitting between them. This CDR3 contains 13 residues. Germline V gene sequence: CDR1 SNHLY, CDR2 FYNNEI. This CDR3 is CASHRDDNYGYTF. The CDR3 DNA follows: TGTGCCAGCCACAGGGACGATAACTATGGCTACACCTTC.

The chain has TRBV9 and TRBJ1-6; D uncertain. The CDR3 has 13 amino acids. V lost 3 bases, J lost 7 bases, and 8 bases lay in between. Germline V CDR1 and CDR2: SGDLS, YYNGEE. CDR3 nucleotide sequence: TGTGCCAGCAGCGACGCTCGGAATTCACCCCTCCACTTT. Translated, it gives CASSDARNSPLHF. Using reference TRBV9 and TRBJ1-6 for the parts outside the CDR3, the full variable domain is DSGVTQTPKHLITATGQRVTLRCSPRSGDLSVYWYQQSLDQGLQFLIQYYNGEERAKGNILERFSAQQFPDLHSELNLSSLELGDSALYFCASSDARNSPLHFGNGTRLTVT.

This chain uses TRBV5-1 with TRBJ1-2; maybe TRBD1 (6 bases). The CDR3 sequence is 18 residues long. V was pared by 0 bases and J by 8 bases, with 26 bases between. CDR1 is SGHRS, CDR2 YFSETQ, per germline. CDR3 loop: CASSLVAGGSQSSTGYTF. CDR3 coding DNA: TGCGCCAGCAGCTTGGTTGCGGGGGGCTCCCAATCTTCGACAGGCTACACCTTC.

CDR3 bases: TGTGCCAGCAGACTGACAGCGGCTAGCACAGATACGCAGTATTTT. It encodes CASRLTAASTDTQYF. V and J are TRBV6-6 and TRBJ2-3; D is tentatively TRBD1 or TRBD2 (5 bases each). Germline CDR1 is MNHNY and CDR2 is SVGAGI (reference sequence). Trimming stripped 6 bases from V and 0 bases from J, with 13 bases between. The CDR3 covers 15 residues.